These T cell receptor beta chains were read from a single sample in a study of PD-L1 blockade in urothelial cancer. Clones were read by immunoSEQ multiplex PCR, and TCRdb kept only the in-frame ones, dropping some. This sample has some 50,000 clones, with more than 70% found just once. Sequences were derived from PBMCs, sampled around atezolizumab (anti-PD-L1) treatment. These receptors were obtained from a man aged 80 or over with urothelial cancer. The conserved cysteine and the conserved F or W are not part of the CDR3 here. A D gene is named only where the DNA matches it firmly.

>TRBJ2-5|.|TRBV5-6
ASSLEWATGFKTQY
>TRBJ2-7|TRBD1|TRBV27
ASRQPSSGTGLHEQY
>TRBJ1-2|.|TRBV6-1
ASSEANFGYT
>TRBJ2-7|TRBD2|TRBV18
ASSPMMVAGGPEQY
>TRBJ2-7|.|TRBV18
ASSNRVSSSYEQY
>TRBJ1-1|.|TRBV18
ASSRVRGFEAEAF
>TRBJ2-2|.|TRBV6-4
ASSVSGTNTGELF
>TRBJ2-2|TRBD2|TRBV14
ASSQDRKRGLVAGELF
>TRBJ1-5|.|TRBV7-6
ASSLDQGNQPQH
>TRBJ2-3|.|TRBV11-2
ASSLAGLDTDTQY
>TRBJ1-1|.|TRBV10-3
AISESTAQAF
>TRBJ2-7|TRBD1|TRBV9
ASSRGQGASYEQY
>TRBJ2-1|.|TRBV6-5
ASSPGQILDEQF
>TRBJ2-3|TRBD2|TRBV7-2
ASSTPGREIADTQY
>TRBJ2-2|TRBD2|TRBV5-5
ASSLSGVLTGELF
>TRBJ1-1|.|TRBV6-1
ASSRIAEAF
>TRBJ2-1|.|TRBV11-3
ASSLSGVGDEQF
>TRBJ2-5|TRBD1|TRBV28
ASSALQGAILETQY
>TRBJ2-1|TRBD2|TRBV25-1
ASSESGRGRANEQF
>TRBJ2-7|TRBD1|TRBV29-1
SVKLVDRGYYEQY
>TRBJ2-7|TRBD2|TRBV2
ASNRLADEQY
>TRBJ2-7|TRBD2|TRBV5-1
ASSLGASGTFSYEQY
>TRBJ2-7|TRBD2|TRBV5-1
ASSPSGTASYEQY
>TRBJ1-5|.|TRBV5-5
ASSWETGHSNQPQH
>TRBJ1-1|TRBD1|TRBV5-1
ASSLTQGAEAF
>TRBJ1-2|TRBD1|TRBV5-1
ASSAGQPYGYT
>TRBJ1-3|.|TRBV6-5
ASSYSRGTGNTIY
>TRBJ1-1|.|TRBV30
ACTKVLYTEAF
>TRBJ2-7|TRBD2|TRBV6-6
ASSLTSVPDEQY
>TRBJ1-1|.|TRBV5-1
ASSLQVDTNTEAF
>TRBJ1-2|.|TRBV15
ATSREAGFNYGYT
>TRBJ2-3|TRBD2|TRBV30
AWSATSGRVWGTDTQY
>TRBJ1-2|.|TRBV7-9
ASSLNGNGYT
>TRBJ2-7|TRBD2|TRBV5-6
ASSQEGSGPSYEQY
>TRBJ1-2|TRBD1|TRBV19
ASSAPRTGNDYGYT
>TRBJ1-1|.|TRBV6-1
AVGGGSRSTEAF
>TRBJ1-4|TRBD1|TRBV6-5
ASSLRDRVNEKLF
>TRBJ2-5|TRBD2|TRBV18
ASSQGGETQY
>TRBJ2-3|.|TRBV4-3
ASRAGLSTDTQY
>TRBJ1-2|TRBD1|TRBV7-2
ASTRDSNYGYT
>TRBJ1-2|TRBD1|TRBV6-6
ASSNRGQTYGYT
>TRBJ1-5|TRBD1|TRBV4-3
ASSQERQGHSNQPQH
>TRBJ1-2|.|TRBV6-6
ASSYRPTTVEGYT
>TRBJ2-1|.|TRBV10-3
AISPSRWEQF
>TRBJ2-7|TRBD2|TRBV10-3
AISDPFVAGGEQY
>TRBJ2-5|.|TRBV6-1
AGGSYQETQY
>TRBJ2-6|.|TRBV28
ASSLPVVVGSGANVLT
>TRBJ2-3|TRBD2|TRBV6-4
ASSREGSTDTQY
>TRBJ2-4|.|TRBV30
AYEAGIAKNIQY
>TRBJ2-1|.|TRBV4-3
ASSQDLLTSLF